These T cell receptor beta chains were read from a single sample in a study of blood T cells in healthy people across ages. MiXCR was run by TCRdb on the 5' RACE reads, yielding one entry per CDR3 protein. The sample holds fewer than 2,000,000 distinct CDR3 sequences, approximately 40% seen once. The material sequenced was blood. The receptors shown here come from a human donor in good health. CDR3s include the opening cysteine and the closing phenylalanine or tryptophan. Each record gives: CDR3 protein, CDR3 DNA, J gene, V gene, clone size, D gene. A D gene is named only where the DNA matches it firmly. Some rows mark clone size as missing; the rest say once, few, many or name a class of expanded clone.

CSATRYNEQFF TGCAGTGCTACCAGATACAATGAGCAGTTCTTC TRBJ2-1 TRBV20-1 - -
CASSSPPGQGALDYGYTF TGTGCCAGCAGCTCGCCCCCGGGACAGGGGGCACTTGACTATGGCTACACCTTC TRBJ1-2 TRBV7-9 few TRBD1
CASSWIPKAYNYGYTF TGTGCCAGCAGCTGGATTCCCAAGGCCTATAACTATGGCTACACCTTC TRBJ1-2 TRBV5-6 - -
CASSGLAGGPVYEQFF TGTGCCAGCAGTGGACTAGCGGGGGGGCCGGTCTATGAGCAGTTCTTC TRBJ2-1 TRBV11-2 - TRBD2
CASGGYYEQYF TGTGCCAGCGGAGGCTACTACGAGCAGTACTTC TRBJ2-7 TRBV27 few -
CASSLHRGGYNEQFF TGTGCCAGCAGCTTACATAGGGGGGGATACAATGAGCAGTTCTTC TRBJ2-1 TRBV11-3 - -
CSAEGQGANTEAFF TGCAGCGCGGAGGGACAGGGGGCCAACACTGAAGCTTTCTTT TRBJ1-1 TRBV20-1 - TRBD1
CASRCATGQGDQPQHF TGTGCCAGCAGATGCGCTACGGGACAGGGCGATCAGCCCCAGCATTTT TRBJ1-5 TRBV28 - TRBD1
CSARPSGTNEKLFF TGCAGTGCTAGACCGTCCGGTACTAATGAAAAACTGTTTTTT TRBJ1-4 TRBV20-1 - -
CSVAGWGSLMNTEAFF TGCAGCGTTGCAGGCTGGGGTAGCCTTATGAACACTGAAGCTTTCTTT TRBJ1-1 TRBV29-1 - -
CGAGAGLYINEQFF TGCGGCGCCGGTGCGGGACTCTATATCAATGAGCAGTTCTTC TRBJ2-1 TRBV29-1 once -
CSARRLAGQSSTDTQYF TGCAGTGCTAGACGTCTAGCGGGGCAGTCTAGCACAGATACGCAGTATTTT TRBJ2-3 TRBV20-1 - TRBD2
CASSLMETDTEAFF TGTGCCAGCAGCTTAATGGAGACCGACACTGAAGCTTTCTTT TRBJ1-1 TRBV7-2 once -
CASSPSLNTEAFF TGTGCCAGCAGTCCCAGCCTGAACACTGAAGCTTTCTTT TRBJ1-1 TRBV2 many -
CASSEAGKNEKLFF TGTGCCAGCAGTGAAGCAGGAAAGAATGAAAAACTGTTTTTT TRBJ1-4 TRBV25-1 - -
CSVEDRGRGRDYEQYF TGCAGCGTTGAAGATCGCGGCCGGGGCAGAGACTACGAGCAGTACTTC TRBJ2-7 TRBV29-1 many -
CSARAAGAGQAWTNEQFF TGCAGTGCTAGAGCCGCAGGTGCGGGACAGGCTTGGACCAATGAGCAGTTCTTC TRBJ2-1 TRBV20-1 - TRBD1
CASSAKQGDEQFF TGTGCCAGCAGCGCAAAACAGGGGGATGAACAGTTCTTC TRBJ2-1 TRBV9 - TRBD1
CNAGLVTNGEQFF TGCAACGCTGGACTAGTCACCAATGGTGAGCAGTTCTTC TRBJ2-1 TRBV29-1 few TRBD2
CASVWSGGAGETQYF TGCGCCAGCGTTTGGAGCGGGGGGGCCGGGGAGACCCAGTACTTC TRBJ2-5 TRBV5-1 once TRBD2
CSARYRYHTEAFF TGCAGTGCTAGATACCGGTACCACACTGAAGCTTTCTTT TRBJ1-1 TRBV20-1 - -
CASSLKVAKNIQYF TGTGCCAGCAGCCTCAAAGTAGCCAAAAACATTCAGTACTTC TRBJ2-4 TRBV28 - -
CASTLGGLYNEQFF TGCGCCAGCACTCTCGGGGGGCTCTACAATGAGCAGTTCTTC TRBJ2-1 TRBV5-1 - -
CASTPRGFYGYTF TGTGCCAGCACCCCTAGGGGCTTCTATGGCTACACCTTC TRBJ1-2 TRBV6-5 - -
CASSSPRTIGTGFQAFF TGTGCCAGCAGTTCACCCCGAACGATAGGGACAGGGTTTCAAGCTTTCTTT TRBJ1-1 TRBV12-3/TRBV12-4 - TRBD1
CASSFSGKDTQYF TGCGCCAGCAGCTTCTCCGGAAAAGATACGCAGTATTTT TRBJ2-3 TRBV5-1 - -
CASSLQRQGMYF TGTGCCAGCAGTTTACAGCGGCAGGGCATGTACTTC TRBJ2-7 TRBV28 - -
CASSRETYGEQYF TGTGCCAGCAGCCGGGAAACTTACGGCGAGCAGTACTTC TRBJ2-7 TRBV4-2 - -
CSVDPGLAGDNEQFF TGCAGCGTCGACCCCGGACTAGCGGGGGACAATGAGCAGTTCTTC TRBJ2-1 TRBV29-1 few TRBD2
CASSFQTGGLEKLFF TGTGCCAGCAGCTTTCAGACAGGGGGGCTTGAAAAACTGTTTTTT TRBJ1-4 TRBV7-2 - TRBD1
CASSVGGRKGYTF TGTGCCAGCAGCGTAGGGGGGCGTAAGGGCTACACCTTC TRBJ1-2 TRBV9 - -
CSADHRETQYF TGCAGTGCCGATCATAGGGAGACCCAGTACTTC TRBJ2-5 TRBV20-1 - -
CASSRQSNNEQFF TGTGCCAGCAGCCGACAGAGTAACAATGAGCAGTTCTTC TRBJ2-1 TRBV12-3/TRBV12-4 - -
CSARDPPAFNSPLHF TGCAGTGCTAGAGATCCCCCGGCGTTTAATTCACCCCTCCACTTT TRBJ1-6 TRBV20-1 - -
CASSPSPKGGMEGETQYF TGTGCCAGCAGCCCCTCCCCCAAAGGGGGGATGGAAGGGGAGACCCAGTACTTC TRBJ2-5 TRBV3-1 few -
CATLGQGNGYTF TGTGCCACCCTGGGGCAGGGAAACGGCTACACCTTC TRBJ1-2 TRBV2 few -
CASSVDPASYEQYF TGTGCCAGCAGCGTAGATCCAGCTTCCTACGAGCAGTACTTC TRBJ2-7 TRBV9 few -
CASSDTGVRNEQYF TGCGCCAGCAGCGATACAGGAGTACGGAACGAGCAGTACTTC TRBJ2-7 TRBV5-1 once -
CASSYRDRRGKLFF TGTGCCAGCAGTTACCGGGATCGGAGGGGAAAACTGTTTTTT TRBJ1-4 TRBV6-5 - -
CASSLQGLSTALSGANVLTF TGCGCCAGCAGCCTACAGGGGCTTAGCACCGCTCTCTCTGGGGCCAACGTCCTGACTTTC TRBJ2-6 TRBV5-1 - TRBD1
CASRQSRGYTF TGTGCCAGCAGACAGTCTCGGGGCTACACCTTC TRBJ1-2 TRBV12-3/TRBV12-4 - -
CASSSRGPPETQYF TGTGCCAGCAGTTCCCGGGGGCCTCCGGAGACCCAGTACTTC TRBJ2-5 TRBV27 many -
CASSKAPRGEKLFF TGTGCCAGCAGCAAGGCCCCGCGGGGTGAAAAACTGTTTTTT TRBJ1-4 TRBV6-2/TRBV6-3 - -
CASSARDKSTDTQYF TGTGCCAGCAGCGCCCGGGACAAGAGCACAGATACGCAGTATTTT TRBJ2-3 TRBV7-9 - -
CASSLVRGKWSSGANVLTF TGTGCCAGCAGCTTAGTGAGGGGGAAGTGGAGCTCTGGGGCCAACGTCCTGACTTTC TRBJ2-6 TRBV7-9 - -
CASSRRFEGETQYF TGTGCCAGCAGCCGGAGGTTTGAAGGGGAGACCCAGTACTTC TRBJ2-5 TRBV7-2 - -
CASSGTGTAIYEQYF TGTGCCAGCAGCGGTACCGGGACAGCTATCTACGAGCAGTACTTC TRBJ2-7 TRBV7-2 many TRBD1
CASSLTGRQPQHF TGTGCCAGCAGCTTAACGGGACGACAGCCCCAGCATTTT TRBJ1-5 TRBV7-2 few -
CAIRRGENEKLFF TGTGCCATCAGGAGGGGAGAGAATGAAAAACTGTTTTTT TRBJ1-4 TRBV10-3 few -
CASSKGGRGEKLFF TGTGCCAGCAGTAAAGGGGGTAGAGGTGAAAAACTGTTTTTT TRBJ1-4 TRBV12-3/TRBV12-4 few -
CASSKAEDGEQHF TGTGCCAGCAGCAAAGCGGAAGACGGGGAACAGCATTTT TRBJ1-5 TRBV21-1 - -
CASSQDYSGTIEVSYEQYF TGTGCCAGCAGCCAAGATTACAGTGGAACCATCGAAGTCTCCTACGAGCAGTACTTC TRBJ2-7 TRBV3-1 - -
CASSQPGLENEQYF TGTGCCAGCAGCCAGCCGGGACTAGAAAATGAGCAGTACTTC TRBJ2-4 TRBV3-1 - TRBD2
CASSVGSGAGANVLTF TGCGCCAGCAGCGTCGGATCAGGGGCCGGGGCCAACGTCCTGACTTTC TRBJ2-6 TRBV5-1 - -
CASSDWQLGHQPQHF TGTGCCAGCAGTGACTGGCAACTTGGTCATCAGCCCCAGCATTTT TRBJ1-5 TRBV6-1 - -